This entry concerns a single TCR beta chain. Its antigen is undetermined. Both 60 Vbeta primers and 13 Jbeta primers went into the PCR. Generated by immunoSEQ multiplex PCR, the TCRdb table keeps only in-frame clones and is missing some. The sample has under 150,000 clones, 65% to 85% seen once. This specimen comes from a study of cytomegalovirus exposure and HLA in healthy donors. General study findings and limits: Researchers reported in a later analysis that common viral pathogens appeared linked to several top clusters.

The specimen sequenced was PBMCs. The TCR originated in a male donor in good health and CMV-seronegative.

CDR3 DNA sequence: TGTGCCAGCAGTGAAGCAAGACTTAGCTCCTACAATGAGCAGTTCTTC. Translating gives CASSEARLSSYNEQFF. The chain couples TRBV6-1 to TRBJ2-1; D unclear. The CDR3 is 16 residues long. Trimming took off 0 bases at V and 0 bases at J, with 9 bases between the two ends. Germline-derived CDR1 and CDR2 are MNHNS and SASEGT.